This T cell receptor (beta chain) is from a study of T cell repertoires in cytomegalovirus infection. The CDR3 is 12 residues long. With 4 bases removed from V and 7 bases from J, the gap between germline ends came to 10 bases. Germline V lookup: CDR1 SEHNR, CDR2 FQNEAQ (reference sequence). This clonotype was found many times. MiXCR, run by TCRdb on the reads, gives a single entry per CDR3 protein. There are about 600,000 distinct CDR3 sequences in the sample; roughly 24% occur only once, and roughly 8% lies in the top ten. The chain joins TRBV7-9 to TRBJ1-2, with unresolved D. The source of this sequence is a human donor in good health (CMV status not recorded). Some clones in this sample may be carry-over from other donors' samples. Sequenced material: CD8+ T cells from PBMCs. CDR3 sequence (DNA): TGTGCCAGCAGCTATGAAGACGTTGGCTACACCTTC. It codes for CASSYEDVGYTF.